This T cell receptor (beta chain) originates from a study of cytomegalovirus exposure and HLA in healthy donors. Findings and caveats of the study: The CMV antigen specificity of a few CMV-associated chains was confirmed through in vitro analysis. There were some public TCRs occurring in many donors, but most TCR sequences were rare. The TCR clusters that emerged in the first cohort tended, a later analysis found, to co-occur in the approximately 130 validation repertoires.

On this clone: The antigen is not known.

The donors were part of the validation cohort, which consisted of under 150 subjects and was separate from the first cohort of 670 or so subjects. Sequencing used immunoSEQ multiplex PCR; TCRdb keeps in-frame clones, though not all of them. The data contain 180,000 or so clones, approximately 89% of them seen just once; the ten biggest clones take up about 7.2%. The sample was PBMCs. The origin of this receptor is a man aged 25 to 45 in good health and CMV-seropositive.

Written as DNA, the CDR3 is TGTGCCAGCACCCGAGACCGGGACAATCGCTACGAGCAGTACTTC. Its protein is CASTRDRDNRYEQYF. This chain joins TRBV28 and TRBJ2-7, with D possibly matching TRBD1 (6 bases). The germline gives CDR1 MDHEN, CDR2 SYDVKM. Trimming took 7 bases from V and 3 from J, leaving 19 bases between them. This CDR3 contains 15 residues.